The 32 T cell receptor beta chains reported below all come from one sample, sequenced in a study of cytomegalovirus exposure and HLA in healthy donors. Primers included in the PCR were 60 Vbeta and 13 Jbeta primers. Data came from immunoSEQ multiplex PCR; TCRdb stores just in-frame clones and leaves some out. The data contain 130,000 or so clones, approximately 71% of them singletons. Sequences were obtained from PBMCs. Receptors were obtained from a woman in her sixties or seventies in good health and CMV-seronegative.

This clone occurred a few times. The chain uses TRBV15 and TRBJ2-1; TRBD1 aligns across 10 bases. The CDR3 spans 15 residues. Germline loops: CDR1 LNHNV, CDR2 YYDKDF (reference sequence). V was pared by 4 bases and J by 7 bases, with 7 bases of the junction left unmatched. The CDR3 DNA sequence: TGTGCCACCAGCAAAAAAGGACAGGGGGTAAATGAGCAGTTCTTC. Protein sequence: CATSKKGQGVNEQFF.

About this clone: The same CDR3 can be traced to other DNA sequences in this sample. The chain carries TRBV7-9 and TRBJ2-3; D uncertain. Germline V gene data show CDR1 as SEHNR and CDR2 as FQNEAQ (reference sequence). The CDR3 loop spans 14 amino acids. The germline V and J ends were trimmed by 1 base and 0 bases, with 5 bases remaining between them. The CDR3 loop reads CASSLGASTDTQYF. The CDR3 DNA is TGTGCCAGCAGCTTAGGGGCTAGCACAGATACGCAGTATTTT.

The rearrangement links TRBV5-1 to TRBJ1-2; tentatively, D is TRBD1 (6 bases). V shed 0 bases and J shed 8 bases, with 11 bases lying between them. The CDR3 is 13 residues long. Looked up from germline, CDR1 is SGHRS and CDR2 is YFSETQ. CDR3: CASSLDRAGGYTF. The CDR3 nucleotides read TGCGCCAGCAGCTTGGACAGGGCTGGGGGCTACACCTTC.

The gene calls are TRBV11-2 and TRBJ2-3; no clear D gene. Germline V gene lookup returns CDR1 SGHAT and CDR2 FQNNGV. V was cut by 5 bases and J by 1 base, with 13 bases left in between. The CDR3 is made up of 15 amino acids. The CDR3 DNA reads TGTGCCAGCAGCGACAATGCGCGCGGCACAGATACGCAGTATTTT. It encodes CASSDNARGTDTQYF.

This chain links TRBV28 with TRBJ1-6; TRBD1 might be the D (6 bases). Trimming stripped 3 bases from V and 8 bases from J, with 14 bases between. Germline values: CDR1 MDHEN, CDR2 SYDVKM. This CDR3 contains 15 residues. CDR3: CASSFWTVADSPLHF. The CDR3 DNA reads TGTGCCAGCAGTTTCTGGACAGTGGCTGATTCACCCCTCCACTTT.

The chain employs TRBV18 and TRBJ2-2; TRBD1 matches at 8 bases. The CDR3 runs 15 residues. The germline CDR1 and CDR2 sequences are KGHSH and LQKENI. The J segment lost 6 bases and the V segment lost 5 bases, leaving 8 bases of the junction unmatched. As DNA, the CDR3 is TGTGCCAGCTCATCCTTGACAGGGGAGGCCGGGGAGCTGTTTTTT. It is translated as CASSSLTGEAGELFF.

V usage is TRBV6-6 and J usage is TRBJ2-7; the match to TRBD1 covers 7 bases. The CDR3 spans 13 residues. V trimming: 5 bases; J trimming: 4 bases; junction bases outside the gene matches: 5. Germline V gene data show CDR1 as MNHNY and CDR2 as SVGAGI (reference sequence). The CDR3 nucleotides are TGTGCCAGCAGTCCGGGACAGCTATACGAGCAGTACTTC. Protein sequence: CASSPGQLYEQYF.

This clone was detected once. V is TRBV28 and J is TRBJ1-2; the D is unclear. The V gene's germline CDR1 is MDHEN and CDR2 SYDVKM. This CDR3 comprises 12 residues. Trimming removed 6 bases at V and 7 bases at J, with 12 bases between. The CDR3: CASRLQDSGYTF. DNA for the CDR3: TGTGCCAGCAGGCTTCAGGACTCTGGCTACACCTTC.

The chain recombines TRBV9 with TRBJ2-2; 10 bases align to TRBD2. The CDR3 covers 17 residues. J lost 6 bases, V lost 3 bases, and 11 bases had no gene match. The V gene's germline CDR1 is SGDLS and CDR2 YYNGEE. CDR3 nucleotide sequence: TGTGCCAGCAGCGCAGCGGGGGGGCCGGTAGGTGCCGGGGAGCTGTTTTTT. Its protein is CASSAAGGPVGAGELFF.

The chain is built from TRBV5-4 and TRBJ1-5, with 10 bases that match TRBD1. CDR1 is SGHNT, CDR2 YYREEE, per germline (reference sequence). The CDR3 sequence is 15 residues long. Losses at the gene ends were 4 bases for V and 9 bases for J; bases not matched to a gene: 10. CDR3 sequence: CASSTDRGAVGPQHF. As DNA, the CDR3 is TGTGCCAGCAGCACGGACAGGGGGGCGGTAGGGCCCCAGCATTTT.

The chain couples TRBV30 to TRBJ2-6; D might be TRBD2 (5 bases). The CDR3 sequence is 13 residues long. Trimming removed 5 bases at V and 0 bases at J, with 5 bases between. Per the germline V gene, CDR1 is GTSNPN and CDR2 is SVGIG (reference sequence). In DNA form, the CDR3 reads TGTGCCTGGGGACTCTCTGGGGCCAACGTCCTGACTTTC. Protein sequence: CAWGLSGANVLTF.

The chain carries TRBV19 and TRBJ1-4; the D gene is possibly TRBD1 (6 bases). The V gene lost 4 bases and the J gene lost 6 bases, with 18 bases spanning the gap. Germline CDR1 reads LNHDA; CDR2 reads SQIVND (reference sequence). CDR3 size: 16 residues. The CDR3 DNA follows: TGTGCCAGTAGTACCAACTACGGACAGAGAGATGAAAAACTGTTTTTT. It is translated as CASSTNYGQRDEKLFF. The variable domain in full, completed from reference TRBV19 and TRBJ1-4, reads DGGITQSPKYLFRKEGQNVTLSCEQNLNHDAMYWYRQDPGQGLRLIYYSQIVNDFQKGDIAEGYSVSREKKESFPLTVTSAQKNPTAFYLCASSTNYGQRDEKLFFGSGTQLSVL.

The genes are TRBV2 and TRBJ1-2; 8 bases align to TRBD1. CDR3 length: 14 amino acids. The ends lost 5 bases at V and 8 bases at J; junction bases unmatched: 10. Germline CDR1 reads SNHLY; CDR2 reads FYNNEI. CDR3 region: CASSLRTGMGGYTF. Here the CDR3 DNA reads TGTGCCAGCAGTCTAAGGACAGGGATGGGAGGCTACACCTTC.

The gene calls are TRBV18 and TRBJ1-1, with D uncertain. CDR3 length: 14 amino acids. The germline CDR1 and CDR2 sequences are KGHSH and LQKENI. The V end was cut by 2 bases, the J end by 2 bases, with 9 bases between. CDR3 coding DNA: TGTGCCAGCTCACCAGAGGGCCTTAACACTGAAGCTTTCTTT. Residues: CASSPEGLNTEAFF.

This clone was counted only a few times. The DNA for the CDR3 is TGTGCCAGCAGCAGAACAGGGGCTCGAGAGACCCAGTACTTC. Amino acids: CASSRTGARETQYF. The chain joins TRBV7-9 to TRBJ2-5; 7 positions agree with TRBD1. Germline V CDR1 and CDR2: SEHNR, FQNEAQ (reference sequence). The CDR3 has 14 residues. V was pared by 5 bases and J by 4 bases, with 7 bases of the junction left unmatched.

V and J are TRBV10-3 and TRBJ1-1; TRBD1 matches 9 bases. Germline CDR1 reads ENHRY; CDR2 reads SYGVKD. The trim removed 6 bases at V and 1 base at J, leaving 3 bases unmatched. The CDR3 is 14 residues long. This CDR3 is CAISRTGENTEAFF. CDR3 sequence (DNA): TGTGCCATCAGCAGGACAGGGGAGAACACTGAAGCTTTCTTT.

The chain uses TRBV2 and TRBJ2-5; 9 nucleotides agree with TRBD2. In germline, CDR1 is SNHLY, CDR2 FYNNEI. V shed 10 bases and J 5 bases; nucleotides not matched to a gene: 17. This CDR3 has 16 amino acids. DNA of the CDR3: TGTGCCACTCGGATAGGCGGGAGGGGTCGGTGGGAGACCCAGTACTTC. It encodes CATRIGGRGRWETQYF.

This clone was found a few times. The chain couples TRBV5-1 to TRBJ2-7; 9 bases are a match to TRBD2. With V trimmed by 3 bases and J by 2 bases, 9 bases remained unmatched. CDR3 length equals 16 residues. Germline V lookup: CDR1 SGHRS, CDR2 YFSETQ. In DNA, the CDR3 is TGCGCCAGCAGCTGGGGAAGCGGGAGGCGCGCCTACGAGCAGTACTTC. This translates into CASSWGSGRRAYEQYF.

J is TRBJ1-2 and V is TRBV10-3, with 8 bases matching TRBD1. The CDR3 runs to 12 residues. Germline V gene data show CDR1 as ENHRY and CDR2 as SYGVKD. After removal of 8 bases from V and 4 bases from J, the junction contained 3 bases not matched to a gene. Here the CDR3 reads CAIAGTGYGYTF. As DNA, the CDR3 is TGTGCCATCGCCGGGACAGGCTATGGCTACACCTTC.

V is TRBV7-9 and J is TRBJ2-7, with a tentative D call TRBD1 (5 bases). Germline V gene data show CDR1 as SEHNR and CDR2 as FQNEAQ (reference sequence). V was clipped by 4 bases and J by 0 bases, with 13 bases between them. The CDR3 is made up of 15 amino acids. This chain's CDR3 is CASSSLDTSSYEQYF. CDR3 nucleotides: TGTGCCAGCAGCTCCCTGGACACCTCCTCCTACGAGCAGTACTTC.

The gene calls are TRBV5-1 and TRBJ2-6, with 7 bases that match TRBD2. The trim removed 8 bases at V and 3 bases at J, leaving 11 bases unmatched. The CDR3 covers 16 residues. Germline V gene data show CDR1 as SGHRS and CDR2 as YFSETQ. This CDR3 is CASKLTGGFGANVLTF. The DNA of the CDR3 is TGCGCCAGTAAACTCACGGGGGGATTTGGGGCCAACGTCCTGACTTTC.

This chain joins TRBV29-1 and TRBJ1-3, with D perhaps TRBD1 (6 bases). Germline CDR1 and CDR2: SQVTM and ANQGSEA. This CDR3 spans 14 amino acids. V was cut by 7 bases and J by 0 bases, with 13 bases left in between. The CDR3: CSARQDLSGNTIYF. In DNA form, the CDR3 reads TGCAGCGCCCGACAGGACCTCTCTGGAAACACCATATATTTT.

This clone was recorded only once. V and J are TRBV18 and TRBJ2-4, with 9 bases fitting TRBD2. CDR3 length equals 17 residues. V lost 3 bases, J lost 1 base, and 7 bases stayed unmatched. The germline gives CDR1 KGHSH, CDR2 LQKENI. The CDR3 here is CASSPISSGRAKNIQYF. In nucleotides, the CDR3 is TGTGCCAGCTCACCCATCAGCAGCGGGAGGGCCAAAAACATTCAGTACTTC.

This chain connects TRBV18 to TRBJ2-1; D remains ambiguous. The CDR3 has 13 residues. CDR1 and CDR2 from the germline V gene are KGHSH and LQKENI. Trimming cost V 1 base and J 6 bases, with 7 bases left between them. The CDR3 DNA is TGTGCCAGCTCACCACGCCAGCGCAATGAGCAGTTCTTC. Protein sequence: CASSPRQRNEQFF.

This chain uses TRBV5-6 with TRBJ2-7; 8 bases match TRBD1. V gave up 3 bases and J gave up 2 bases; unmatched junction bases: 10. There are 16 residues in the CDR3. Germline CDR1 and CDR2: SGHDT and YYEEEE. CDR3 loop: CASSWWDRQGPYEQYF. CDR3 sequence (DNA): TGTGCCAGCAGCTGGTGGGACAGACAGGGGCCCTACGAGCAGTACTTC.

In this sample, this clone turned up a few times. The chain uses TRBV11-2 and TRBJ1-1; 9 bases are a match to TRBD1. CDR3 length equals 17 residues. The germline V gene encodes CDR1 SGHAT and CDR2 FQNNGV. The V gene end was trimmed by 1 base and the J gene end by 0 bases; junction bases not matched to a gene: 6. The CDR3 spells CASSLVGTGRMNTEAFF. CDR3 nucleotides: TGTGCCAGCAGCTTAGTAGGGACAGGGCGGATGAACACTGAAGCTTTCTTT.

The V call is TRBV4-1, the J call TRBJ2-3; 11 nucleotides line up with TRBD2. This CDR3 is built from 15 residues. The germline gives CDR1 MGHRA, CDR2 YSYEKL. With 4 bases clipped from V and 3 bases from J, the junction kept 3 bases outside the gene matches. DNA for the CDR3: TGCGCCAGCAGCCCGGGACTAGCGGAAACAGATACGCAGTATTTT. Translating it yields CASSPGLAETDTQYF.

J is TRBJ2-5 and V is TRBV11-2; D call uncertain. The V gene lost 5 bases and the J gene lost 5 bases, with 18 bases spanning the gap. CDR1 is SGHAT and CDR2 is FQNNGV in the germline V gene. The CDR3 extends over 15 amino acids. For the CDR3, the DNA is TGTGCCAGCAGCCCCCCCTTTGGCGGTAGGGAGACCCAGTACTTC. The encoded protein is CASSPPFGGRETQYF.

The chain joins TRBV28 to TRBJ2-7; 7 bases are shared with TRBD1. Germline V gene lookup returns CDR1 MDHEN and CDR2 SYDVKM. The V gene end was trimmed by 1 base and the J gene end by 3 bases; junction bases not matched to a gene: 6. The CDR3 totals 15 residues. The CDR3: CASSLLWDSLYEQYF. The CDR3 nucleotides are TGTGCCAGCAGTTTATTATGGGACAGCCTCTACGAGCAGTACTTC. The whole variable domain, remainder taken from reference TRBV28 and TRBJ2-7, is DVKVTQSSRYLVKRTGEKVFLECVQDMDHENMFWYRQDPGLGLRLIYFSYDVKMKEKGDIPEGYSVSREKKERFSLILESASTNQTSMYLCASSLLWDSLYEQYFGPGTRLTVT.

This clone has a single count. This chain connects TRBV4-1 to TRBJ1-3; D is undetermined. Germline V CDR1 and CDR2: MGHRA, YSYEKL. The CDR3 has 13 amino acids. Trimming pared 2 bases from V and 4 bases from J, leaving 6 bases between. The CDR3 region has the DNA TGCGCCAGCAGCCAATACGGGGGAAACACCATATATTTT. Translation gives CASSQYGGNTIYF.

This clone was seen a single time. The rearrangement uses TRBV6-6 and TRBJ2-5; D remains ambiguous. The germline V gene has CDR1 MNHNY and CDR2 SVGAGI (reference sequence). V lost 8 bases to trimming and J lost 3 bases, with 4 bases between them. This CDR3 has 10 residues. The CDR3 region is CASQKETQYF. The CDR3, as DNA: TGTGCCAGCCAGAAAGAGACCCAGTACTTC.

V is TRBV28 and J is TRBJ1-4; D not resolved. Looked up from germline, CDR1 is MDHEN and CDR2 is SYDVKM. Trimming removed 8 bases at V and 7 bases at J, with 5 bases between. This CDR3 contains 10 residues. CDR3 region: CASSGEKLFF. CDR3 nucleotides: TGTGCCAGCTCCGGTGAAAAACTGTTTTTT.